This TCR beta chain emerged from a study of cytomegalovirus exposure and HLA in healthy donors. The method was immunoSEQ multiplex PCR; TCRdb's version includes in-frame clones alone and lacks a portion of them. Of some 86,000 clones listed, approximately 93% are singletons. After removal of 4 bases from V and 5 bases from J, the junction contained 10 bases not matched to a gene. This CDR3 region has 15 residues. Per the germline V gene, CDR1 is SGHKS and CDR2 is YYEKEE (reference sequence). This receptor was identified in a young woman in good health and CMV-seronegative. Sequenced material: PBMCs. The V gene is TRBV5-5, the J gene TRBJ1-2; TRBD1 matches 8 bases. The CDR3, as DNA: TGTGCCAGCAGCCAAGACAGGGGTGCAGGTTATGGCTACACCTTC. Its protein product is CASSQDRGAGYGYTF.